One sample yielded the 14 T cell receptor beta chains listed below, sequenced in a study of blood T cell repertoires in COVID-19. TCRdb's table, derived via immunoSEQ multiplex PCR, lists solely in-frame clones and lacks some. The data show a few hundred thousand clones, less than 90% seen once. The material sequenced was peripheral blood. The receptors originated from a man aged 35 to 55 with active or convalescent COVID-19.

This chain uses TRBV3-1 (or the pseudogene TRBV3-2) with TRBJ1-1, with 7 bases fitting TRBD1. The CDR3 runs to 13 residues. The trim removed 5 bases at V and 6 bases at J, leaving 6 bases unmatched. Germline values: CDR1 LGHDT, CDR2 YNNKEL (reference sequence). This CDR3 is CASSSGQASEAFF. In DNA, the CDR3 is TGTGCCAGCAGCTCAGGACAGGCCTCTGAAGCTTTCTTT.

The V call is TRBV7-9, the J call TRBJ1-2; tentatively, D is TRBD1 (6 bases). The CDR3 spans 13 residues. The germline V gene has CDR1 SEHNR and CDR2 FQNEAQ (reference sequence). With 5 bases removed from V and 4 bases from J, the gap between germline ends came to 11 bases. Here the CDR3 reads CASSRGQTYGYTF. CDR3 coding DNA: TGTGCCAGCAGCCGAGGACAGACCTATGGCTACACCTTC.

The V gene is TRBV28, the J gene TRBJ2-7; 7 bases are a match to TRBD2. With 5 bases clipped from V and 4 bases from J, the junction kept 5 bases outside the gene matches. CDR1 and CDR2 from the germline V gene are MDHEN and SYDVKM. The CDR3 consists of 13 residues. The CDR3 reads CASSPPSGYEQYF. DNA for the CDR3: TGTGCCAGCAGTCCGCCTAGCGGATACGAGCAGTACTTC. Full variable domain (outside the CDR3, taken from reference TRBV28 and TRBJ2-7): DVKVTQSSRYLVKRTGEKVFLECVQDMDHENMFWYRQDPGLGLRLIYFSYDVKMKEKGDIPEGYSVSREKKERFSLILESASTNQTSMYLCASSPPSGYEQYFGPGTRLTVT.

The rearrangement uses TRBV27 and TRBJ2-7; 7 bases line up with TRBD1. Trimming took 5 bases from V and 0 from J; bases not matched to a gene: 1. CDR3 length: 13 residues. Germline CDR1 MNHEY, CDR2 SMNVEV (reference sequence). The CDR3 DNA reads TGTGCCAGCAGTCACAGGGGCTCCTACGAGCAGTACTTC. The encoded protein is CASSHRGSYEQYF.

The rearrangement uses TRBV5-4 and TRBJ2-1; 10 nucleotides match TRBD2. V gave up 2 bases and J gave up 6 bases; unmatched junction bases: 5. Per germline, CDR1 SGHNT and CDR2 YYREEE (reference sequence). The CDR3 contains 15 residues. CDR3 protein: CASSFSGGPGNEQFF. The CDR3 coding sequence is TGTGCCAGCAGCTTTAGCGGGGGGCCGGGCAATGAGCAGTTCTTC.

The rearrangement links TRBV7-3 to TRBJ1-1; tentative D call: TRBD1 (5 bases). The CDR3 is made up of 13 amino acids. Between the trimmed V and J ends, which lost 4 bases and 11 bases, there was a span of 17 bases. The V gene's germline CDR1 is SGHTA and CDR2 FQGTGA. This chain's CDR3 is CASSSGEGSGAFF. CDR3 DNA: TGTGCCAGCAGCTCCGGGGAGGGGTCAGGGGCTTTCTTT. The full variable domain, completed using reference TRBV7-3 and TRBJ1-1, is GAGVSQTPSNKVTEKGKYVELRCDPISGHTALYWYRQSLGQGPEFLIYFQGTGAADDSGLPNDRFFAVRPEGSVSTLKIQRTERGDSAVYLCASSSGEGSGAFFGQGTRLTVV.

J is TRBJ2-7 and V is TRBV19; 8 bases align to TRBD1. The CDR3 has 15 residues. Germline values: CDR1 LNHDA, CDR2 SQIVND (reference sequence). Trimming removed 3 bases from V and 5 bases from J; junction bases left unmatched: 9. The CDR3 loop is CASSIGRTGPNEQYF. For the CDR3, the DNA is TGTGCCAGTAGTATCGGCCGGACAGGGCCCAACGAGCAGTACTTC. The entire variable domain, with the rest obtained from reference TRBV19 and TRBJ2-7, is as follows: DGGITQSPKYLFRKEGQNVTLSCEQNLNHDAMYWYRQDPGQGLRLIYYSQIVNDFQKGDIAEGYSVSREKKESFPLTVTSAQKNPTAFYLCASSIGRTGPNEQYFGPGTRLTVT.

This chain joins TRBV28 and TRBJ2-7; D is possibly TRBD1 (5 bases). CDR1 is MDHEN and CDR2 is SYDVKM in the germline V gene. With 8 bases removed from V and 7 bases from J, the gap between germline ends came to 21 bases. This CDR3 is built from 14 residues. CDR3 in DNA: TGTGCCAGCCGCGATAAGGCCAGGGTAAGGGAGCAGTACTTC. Translation: CASRDKARVREQYF.

The chain uses TRBV11-3 and TRBJ2-1, with 9 bases aligning to TRBD1. This CDR3 spans 18 amino acids. V shed 4 bases and J 5 bases; nucleotides not matched to a gene: 15. CDR1 is SGHNT and CDR2 is YENEEA in the germline V gene. CDR3 sequence reads: CASSYGQGRGGYHNEQFF. CDR3 DNA sequence: TGTGCCAGCAGCTACGGACAGGGGCGGGGTGGGTACCACAATGAGCAGTTCTTC.

This clone was observed a few times. The genes are TRBV10-3 and TRBJ1-1; D call uncertain. Per the germline V gene, CDR1 is ENHRY and CDR2 is SYGVKD. Deletions cut 3 bases from V and 6 bases from J, with 8 bases between. The CDR3 consists of 12 residues. The CDR3 loop is CAISDGGPEAFF. In nucleotides, the CDR3 is TGTGCCATCAGTGACGGAGGTCCTGAAGCTTTCTTT.

The V gene is TRBV11-3, the J gene TRBJ1-1; D might be TRBD1 (6 bases). Trimming took off 3 bases at V and 8 bases at J, with 10 bases between the two ends. Germline CDR1 and CDR2: SGHNT and YENEEA. CDR3 size: 12 residues. The CDR3 here is CASSLGQGEAFF. The CDR3 nucleotides read TGTGCCAGCAGCTTGGGGCAGGGGGAAGCTTTCTTT.

The chain is built from TRBV5-5 and TRBJ2-7; 7 bases are shared with TRBD1. There are 15 residues in the CDR3. The V segment lost 0 bases and the J segment 0 bases; nucleotides outside the gene matches: 3. Germline CDR1 and CDR2: SGHKS and YYEKEE (reference sequence). CDR3 nucleotides: TGTGCCAGCAGCTTGGCTACAGGGGTCTCCTACGAGCAGTACTTC. It specifies CASSLATGVSYEQYF.

V usage is TRBV2 and J usage is TRBJ2-3, with 13 positions matching TRBD2. This CDR3 spans 17 amino acids. V lost 4 bases to trimming and J lost 1 base; unmatched junction nucleotides: 5. CDR1 SNHLY and CDR2 FYNNEI come from the germline V gene. CDR3 sequence: CASSVIGTSGGTDTQYF. CDR3 DNA: TGTGCCAGCAGTGTCATAGGGACTAGCGGGGGCACAGATACGCAGTATTTT.

V gene TRBV11-2 combines with J gene TRBJ1-4; 9 bases are a match to TRBD1. V shed 1 base, J shed 3 bases, and the junction held 6 bases outside the gene matches. The CDR3 runs 17 residues. From germline, CDR1 is SGHAT and CDR2 FQNNGV. The CDR3 is CASSLVGTGRSNEKLFF. CDR3 sequence (DNA): TGTGCCAGCAGCTTAGTGGGGACAGGGCGTTCTAATGAAAAACTGTTTTTT.